What follows describes a single TCR beta chain. This specimen belongs to a study of CD8 T cells in Susac syndrome. V was clipped by 8 bases and J by 2 bases; unmatched bases: 1. The CDR3 consists of 13 residues. The germline V gene has CDR1 MNHNY and CDR2 SVGAGI (reference sequence). Sequencing targeted TCR beta in blood CD8+ and CD4+ T cells. Healthy donors constituted the control group, matched for age and sex. Negative isolation yielded CD4+ and CD8+ T cells, and FACS enriched TEMRA cells. RNA in amounts of about 0.5 to 1 ug was reverse transcribed with random hexamers. TCR beta CDR3 was amplified by immunoSEQ covering 54 Vbeta and 13 Jbeta. One entry per CDR3 protein results from TCRdb running MiXCR on the immunoSEQ multiplex PCR reads. Of 180,000 or so distinct CDR3 sequences listed, less than 95% are singletons.

The sample was CD4+ T cells from PBMCs. The receptor's source is a human donor in good health. This chain connects TRBV6-6 to TRBJ2-1, with TRBD2 identical over 9 bases. The CDR3 protein is CASLAGTYNEQFF. CDR3 nucleotides: TGTGCCAGCCTAGCGGGAACCTACAATGAGCAGTTCTTC.